Below, 9 T cell receptor beta chains from the same sample are listed, as sequenced in a study of cytomegalovirus exposure and HLA in healthy donors. Amplification used 60 Vbeta primers and 13 Jbeta primers. Here immunoSEQ multiplex PCR was the method, and the copy in TCRdb shows in-frame clones only, minus some. The table lists about 120,000 clones, approximately 76% of them singletons. The source material was PBMCs. The receptor source for this set is a man aged 50 to 60 in good health and CMV-seropositive.

J is TRBJ1-1 and V is TRBV18; 7 bases fit TRBD1. The CDR3 is made up of 15 amino acids. V lost 4 bases and J lost 4; bases outside the gene matches: 9. In germline, CDR1 is KGHSH, CDR2 LQKENI. CDR3 nucleotide sequence: TGTGCCAGCTCACTTTCCGGACAGGCGGCCACTGAAGCTTTCTTT. It translates to CASSLSGQAATEAFF.

The J gene is TRBJ1-1, the V gene TRBV7-9; 10 positions match TRBD1. The CDR3 runs 15 residues. Germline V gene data show CDR1 as SEHNR and CDR2 as FQNEAQ (reference sequence). V was clipped by 5 bases and J by 5 bases; unmatched bases: 8. The CDR3 region is CASSAPGTGDTEAFF. The CDR3 nucleotides are TGTGCCAGCAGCGCCCCCGGGACAGGGGATACTGAAGCTTTCTTT. The full variable domain, in which reference TRBV7-9 and TRBJ1-1 provide the parts outside the CDR3, is DTGVSQNPRHKITKRGQNVTFRCDPISEHNRLYWYRQTLGQGPEFLTYFQNEAQLEKSRLLSDRFSAERPKGSFSTLEIQRTEQGDSAMYLCASSAPGTGDTEAFFGQGTRLTVV.

This rearrangement joins TRBV4-1 to TRBJ2-5; 10 bases line up with TRBD2. The germline CDR1 and CDR2 sequences are MGHRA and YSYEKL. V gave up 2 bases and J gave up 3 bases; unmatched junction bases: 3. The CDR3 totals 15 residues. The CDR3 DNA reads TGCGCCAGCAGCCAACTCGGACTAGCGGAAGAGACCCAGTACTTC. Its protein is CASSQLGLAEETQYF.

J is TRBJ2-5 and V is TRBV5-4, with D possibly being TRBD2 (6 bases). Germline V gene sequence: CDR1 SGHNT, CDR2 YYREEE (reference sequence). The CDR3 runs to 18 residues. Trimming pared 0 bases from V and 4 bases from J, leaving 22 bases between. In nucleotides, the CDR3 is TGTGCCAGCAGCTTGGGACAAACTCAGACGTTGGGAGGAGAGACCCAGTACTTC. Its protein is CASSLGQTQTLGGETQYF.

This sequence joins TRBV9 and TRBJ2-5; TRBD2 is a possible D gene (5 bases). Trimming pared 0 bases from V and 2 bases from J, leaving 8 bases between. Germline values: CDR1 SGDLS, CDR2 YYNGEE. The CDR3 is 14 residues long. This CDR3 is CASSVDGSQETQYF. The CDR3 DNA sequence: TGTGCCAGCAGCGTAGATGGGAGTCAAGAGACCCAGTACTTC.

This chain connects TRBV13 to TRBJ2-7, with D tentatively TRBD1 (6 bases). CDR1 PRHDT and CDR2 FYEKMQ come from the germline V gene (reference sequence). Trimming cost V 5 bases and J 0 bases, with 14 bases left between them. The length of the CDR3 is 15 residues. CDR3 amino acids: CASSPRQTGSYEQYF. The CDR3 DNA reads TGTGCCAGCAGCCCTCGGCAGACAGGCTCCTACGAGCAGTACTTC.

The CDR3 nucleotides are TGTGCCAGCAGTTTATCTCCTAAAAGTGAAAAACTGTTTTTT. Its translation is CASSLSPKSEKLFF. This chain joins TRBV27 and TRBJ1-4; unclear D gene. V was clipped by 0 bases and J by 7 bases, with 9 bases between them. The CDR3 spans 14 residues. Germline-derived CDR1 and CDR2 are MNHEY and SMNVEV (reference sequence).

The CDR3 sequence is CASSLGGNTEAFF. CDR3 sequence (DNA): TGTGCCAGCAGTTTAGGCGGAAACACTGAAGCTTTCTTT. The rearrangement joins TRBV28 to TRBJ1-1; D uncertain. The CDR3 sequence is 13 residues long. V was trimmed by 2 bases and J by 2 bases, leaving 6 bases between them. From germline, CDR1 is MDHEN and CDR2 SYDVKM.

This clone was seen only a few times. The V call is TRBV28, the J call TRBJ1-2, with 8 bases lining up with TRBD1. The CDR3 spans 14 residues. The V gene end was trimmed by 5 bases and the J gene end by 4 bases; junction bases not matched to a gene: 6. Germline V CDR1 and CDR2: MDHEN, SYDVKM. This CDR3 reads CASSPSGGGYGYTF. The CDR3 region has the DNA TGTGCCAGCAGTCCCTCAGGGGGCGGCTATGGCTACACCTTC.